One sample yielded the 18 T cell receptor beta chains listed below, sequenced in a study of blood T cell repertoires in COVID-19. Using immunoSEQ multiplex PCR, the repertoire was profiled, and TCRdb retains in-frame clones only, with some absent. The sample holds around 140,000 clones, 75% to 85% seen once. The sequenced sample consisted of peripheral blood. Every receptor here comes from a man in his fifties or sixties with active or convalescent COVID-19.

The rearrangement links TRBV4-1 to TRBJ2-5; 11 nucleotides line up with TRBD1. This CDR3 contains 15 residues. Germline V gene data show CDR1 as MGHRA and CDR2 as YSYEKL. Germline trimming cut 4 bases from V and 1 base from J; bases unmatched to any gene: 2. The CDR3: CASSPGQGGQETQYF. The CDR3 DNA reads as TGCGCCAGCAGCCCGGGACAGGGGGGCCAAGAGACCCAGTACTTC.

The chain links TRBV30 to TRBJ2-5; 9 bases agree with TRBD2. The V gene's germline CDR1 is GTSNPN and CDR2 SVGIG (reference sequence). The CDR3 is 14 amino acids. V dropped 2 bases and J dropped 2; count of bases not matched to a gene: 3. The CDR3 loop is CAWSRAGGQETQYF. The CDR3 DNA is TGTGCCTGGAGTAGGGCGGGGGGGCAAGAGACCCAGTACTTC.

The V call is TRBV19, the J call TRBJ2-1, with D tentatively TRBD2 (5 bases). This CDR3 spans 11 amino acids. V lost 5 bases and J lost 9, with 8 bases in between. Germline CDR1 is LNHDA and CDR2 is SQIVND (reference sequence). The CDR3, as DNA: TGTGCCAGTAGTTTAGGGAGTGAGCAGTTCTTC. Protein product: CASSLGSEQFF. Based on the CDR3 plus reference TRBV19 and TRBJ2-1, the full variable domain is DGGITQSPKYLFRKEGQNVTLSCEQNLNHDAMYWYRQDPGQGLRLIYYSQIVNDFQKGDIAEGYSVSREKKESFPLTVTSAQKNPTAFYLCASSLGSEQFFGPGTRLTVL.

The count of this clone is one. This chain joins TRBV24-1 and TRBJ2-3, with unresolved D. The CDR3 extends over 12 amino acids. V was clipped by 1 base and J by 5 bases, with 3 bases between them. The germline V gene has CDR1 KGHDR and CDR2 SFDVKD. CDR3 DNA: TGTGCCACCAGTGATTTCGGAGATACGCAGTATTTT. This sequence encodes CATSDFGDTQYF.

The chain recombines TRBV24-1 with TRBJ1-2; D is unresolved. Per the germline V gene, CDR1 is KGHDR and CDR2 is SFDVKD. V was trimmed by 4 bases and J by 8 bases, leaving 10 bases between them. The CDR3 runs 12 residues. The CDR3 sequence is CATSEPGEGYTF. The CDR3, as DNA: TGTGCCACCAGTGAACCCGGGGAGGGCTACACCTTC.

The rearrangement uses TRBV4-3 and TRBJ1-2; TRBD1 might be the D (5 bases). The germline V and J ends were trimmed by 1 base and 4 bases, with 19 bases remaining between them. The CDR3 has 17 amino acids. The germline V gene encodes CDR1 LGHNA and CDR2 YSLEER. CDR3 region: CASSQVGLRGESYGYTF. The CDR3 DNA reads TGCGCCAGCAGCCAAGTTGGCCTACGGGGGGAGAGCTATGGCTACACCTTC.

CDR3 amino acids: CASSTRTGAGELFF. CDR3 in DNA: TGTGCCAGCAGCACCAGGACGGGGGCCGGGGAGCTGTTTTTT. This chain uses TRBV9 with TRBJ2-2; weak D call: TRBD2 (6 bases). CDR1 is SGDLS, CDR2 YYNGEE, per germline. Trimming removed 4 bases from V and 6 bases from J, with 13 bases in between. The CDR3 length is 14 residues.

V usage is TRBV27 and J usage is TRBJ2-7, with TRBD1 matching 10 bases. CDR1 is MNHEY, CDR2 SMNVEV, per germline (reference sequence). The CDR3 has 15 residues. Trimming at V came to 3 bases and at J to 2 bases, leaving 4 bases not matched to a gene. The DNA for the CDR3 is TGTGCCAGCAGTTTCCGGGACAGGGGCCCCTACGAGCAGTACTTC. The encoded protein is CASSFRDRGPYEQYF.

This clone was counted a few times. V and J are TRBV19 and TRBJ1-2; D is unclear. The V and J ends lost 1 base and 5 bases respectively, with 23 bases between them. This CDR3 is 18 amino acids long. CDR1 and CDR2 from the germline V gene are LNHDA and SQIVND (reference sequence). The chain's CDR3 is CASSIAVLRRFELYGYTF. The CDR3 DNA is TGTGCCAGTAGTATAGCGGTACTCCGGAGGTTTGAATTATATGGCTACACCTTC.

This chain uses TRBV9 with TRBJ1-1; 10 nucleotides align to TRBD1. The junction had 5 bases not matched to a gene; V was cut back by 4 bases and J by 5 bases. This CDR3 spans 14 amino acids. CDR1 is SGDLS, CDR2 YYNGEE, per germline. CDR3 nucleotide sequence: TGTGCCAGCAGCCCCCAGGGACAGGGGACTGAAGCTTTCTTT. Encoded protein: CASSPQGQGTEAFF.

The V gene is TRBV25-1, the J gene TRBJ1-3, with D perhaps matching TRBD1 (5 bases). The CDR3 consists of 16 residues. Trimming stripped 2 bases from V and 0 bases from J, with 11 bases between. Germline-derived CDR1 and CDR2 are MGHDK and SYGVNS. CDR3 region: CASSETGGGSGNTIYF. The CDR3 DNA follows: TGTGCCAGCAGTGAAACGGGGGGGGGCTCTGGAAACACCATATATTTT.

The chain uses TRBV2 and TRBJ1-1; 7 bases are a match to TRBD1. This CDR3 region has 16 residues. From germline, CDR1 is SNHLY and CDR2 FYNNEI. Unmatched junction bases numbered 12, after V lost 4 bases and J lost 4 bases. CDR3 loop: CASSARSGGRVTEAFF. CDR3 bases: TGTGCCAGCAGTGCCCGGTCAGGGGGTCGGGTCACTGAAGCTTTCTTT.

The CDR3 nucleotides are TGTGCCAGCAGCGTCGTTGGAGGCAGCACCGGGGAGCTGTTTTTT. It encodes CASSVVGGSTGELFF. V is TRBV9 and J is TRBJ2-2; a weak D match, TRBD2 (5 bases). Per the germline V gene, CDR1 is SGDLS and CDR2 is YYNGEE. The ends were cut back, 2 bases at V and 4 bases at J, with 12 bases in the middle. CDR3 length: 15 residues.

This chain joins TRBV6-5 and TRBJ1-5; D possibly corresponds to TRBD1 (6 bases). V lost 6 bases and J 0 bases, leaving 12 bases between the germline ends. Germline assignment: CDR1 MNHEY and CDR2 SVGAGI. The CDR3 contains 15 residues. CDR3 residues: CASRPGQTSNQPQHF. CDR3 in DNA: TGTGCCAGCAGACCTGGACAGACTAGCAATCAGCCCCAGCATTTT.

The chain carries TRBV5-1 and TRBJ1-1; D ambiguous. The V end was cut by 4 bases, the J end by 5 bases, with 9 bases between. This CDR3 has 12 residues. Germline V CDR1 and CDR2: SGHRS, YFSETQ. The CDR3 spells CASSPPGTEAFF. The DNA for the CDR3 is TGCGCCAGCAGCCCCCCGGGTACTGAAGCTTTCTTT.

This clone came up once. The chain uses TRBV10-2 and TRBJ2-1; 8 nucleotides align to TRBD1. CDR3 length: 12 residues. The germline V gene has CDR1 WSHSY and CDR2 SAAADI. V shed 4 bases, J shed 10 bases, and the junction held 3 bases outside the gene matches. The CDR3 here is CASSGDRLEQFF. DNA for the CDR3: TGCGCCAGCAGTGGGGACAGGCTCGAGCAGTTCTTC.

The chain carries TRBV2 and TRBJ2-7, with TRBD1 identical over 8 bases. The CDR3 extends over 12 amino acids. With V trimmed by 11 bases and J by 4 bases, 7 bases remained unmatched. CDR1 is SNHLY, CDR2 FYNNEI, per germline. CDR3 nucleotides: TGTGCCGGGGGACAGGATAATTACGAGCAGTACTTC. It encodes CAGGQDNYEQYF.

This clone occurred once. The chain recombines TRBV6-5 with TRBJ1-3; D gene ambiguous. The V end lost 4 bases, the J end lost 0 bases, and 13 bases lay between the germline ends. The V gene's germline CDR1 is MNHEY and CDR2 SVGAGI. This CDR3 is built from 16 residues. CDR3: CASSLVGRVSGNTIYF. CDR3 DNA: TGTGCCAGCAGTTTAGTGGGCCGAGTCTCTGGAAACACCATATATTTT.